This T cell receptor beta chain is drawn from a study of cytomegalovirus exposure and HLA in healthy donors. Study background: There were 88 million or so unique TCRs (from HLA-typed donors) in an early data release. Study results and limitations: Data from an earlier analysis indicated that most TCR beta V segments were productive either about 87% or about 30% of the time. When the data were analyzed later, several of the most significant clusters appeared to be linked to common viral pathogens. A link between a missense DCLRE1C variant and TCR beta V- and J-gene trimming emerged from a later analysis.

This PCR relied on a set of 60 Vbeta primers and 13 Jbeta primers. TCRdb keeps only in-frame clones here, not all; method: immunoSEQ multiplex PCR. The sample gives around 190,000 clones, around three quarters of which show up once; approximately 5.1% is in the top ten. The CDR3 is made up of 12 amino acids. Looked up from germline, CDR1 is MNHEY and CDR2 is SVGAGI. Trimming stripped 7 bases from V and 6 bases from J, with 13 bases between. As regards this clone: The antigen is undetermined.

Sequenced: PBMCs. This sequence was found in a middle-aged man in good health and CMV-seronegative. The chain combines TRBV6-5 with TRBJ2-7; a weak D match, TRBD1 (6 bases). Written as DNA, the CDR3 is TGTGCCAGCACAAGCGCCAGGGGCGAGCAGTACTTC. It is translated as CASTSARGEQYF.